This TCR beta chain was identified during a study of blood T cell repertoires in COVID-19. Study information: Material from acute and convalescent COVID-19 was sourced from the United States, Italy and Spain. In each case, the material was cDNA or gDNA derived from T cells, B-cell-depleted T cells, or PBMCs.

The CDR3 contains 14 residues. The V gene's germline CDR1 is MNHEY and CDR2 SVGAGI. V was trimmed by 7 bases and J by 8 bases, leaving 18 bases between them. Original processing methods: Reference gene primers were amplified, and this amplification served to estimate nucleated cell counts. Method: immunoSEQ multiplex PCR; TCRdb's copy keeps in-frame clones and lacks some. V and J calls and clone size come straight from that table; D and trimming were deduced from the DNA. The repertoire includes roughly 220,000 clones, approximately 80% of them detected once, and roughly 4.3% sits in the top ten. Cohorts were assigned according to the clinical history that participants reported.

The sample comprised PBMCs or T cells enriched from blood (not recorded which). The rearrangement joins TRBV6-5 to TRBJ2-1, with D possibly TRBD2 on 7 matching bases. This TCR came from a man younger than 45 with acute COVID-19. In DNA, the CDR3 is TGTGCCAGCACCTATGGGGGGGGGCGAGATGAGCAGTTCTTC. This sequence encodes CASTYGGGRDEQFF.